The entry below describes one T cell receptor beta chain. The data originate from a study of T cell changes during pregnancy in multiple sclerosis. The CDR3 loop spans 14 amino acids. Germline V gene lookup returns CDR1 MNHEY and CDR2 SVGAGI. V lost 8 bases and J 0 bases, leaving 11 bases between the germline ends. Assay used: immunoSEQ multiplex PCR; TCRdb lists only in-frame clones, some missing. The data contain tens of thousands of clones, around 90% of them singletons. This sample comprised CD8+ T cells from peripheral blood mononuclear cells, obtained before pregnancy. This clonotype was sampled from a female donor with multiple sclerosis, enrolled in a pregnancy study. The rearrangement uses TRBV6-5 and TRBJ2-1, with D possibly being TRBD2 (6 bases). CDR3 in DNA: TGTGCCAGCCGGGGGTCGAGCTCCTACAATGAGCAGTTCTTC. Its translation is CASRGSSSYNEQFF.